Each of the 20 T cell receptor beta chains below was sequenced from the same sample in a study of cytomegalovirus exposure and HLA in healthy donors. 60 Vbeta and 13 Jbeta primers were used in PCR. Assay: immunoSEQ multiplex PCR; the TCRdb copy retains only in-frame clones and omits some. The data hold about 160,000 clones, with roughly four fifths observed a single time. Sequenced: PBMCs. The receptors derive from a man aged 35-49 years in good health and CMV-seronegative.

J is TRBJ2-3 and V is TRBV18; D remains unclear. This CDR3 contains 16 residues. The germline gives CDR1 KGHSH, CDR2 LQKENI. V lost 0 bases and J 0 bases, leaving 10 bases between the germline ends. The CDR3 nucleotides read TGTGCCAGCTCACCACCGGAGCGCTATAGCACAGATACGCAGTATTTT. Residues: CASSPPERYSTDTQYF.

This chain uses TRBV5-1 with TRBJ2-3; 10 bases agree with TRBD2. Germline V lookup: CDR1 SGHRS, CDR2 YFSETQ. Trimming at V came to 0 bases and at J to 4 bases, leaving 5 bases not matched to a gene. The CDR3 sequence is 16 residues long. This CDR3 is CASSLGLAGVPDTQYF. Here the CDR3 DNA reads TGCGCCAGCAGCTTGGGCCTAGCGGGAGTCCCAGATACGCAGTATTTT.

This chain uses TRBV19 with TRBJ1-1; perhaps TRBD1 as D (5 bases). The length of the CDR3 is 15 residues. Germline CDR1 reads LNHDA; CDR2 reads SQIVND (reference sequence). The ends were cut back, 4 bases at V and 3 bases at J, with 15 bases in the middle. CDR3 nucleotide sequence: TGTGCCAGTAGTAAGACTCTCGCAGGGCACACTGAAGCTTTCTTT. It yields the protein CASSKTLAGHTEAFF.

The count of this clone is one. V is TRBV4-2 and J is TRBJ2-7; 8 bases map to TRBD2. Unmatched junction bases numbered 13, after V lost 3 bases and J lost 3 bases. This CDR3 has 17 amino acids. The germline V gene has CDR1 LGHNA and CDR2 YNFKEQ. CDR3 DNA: TGTGCCAGCAGCCATCAAGCGGGCGGGACTAGGGGCTACGAGCAGTACTTC. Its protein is CASSHQAGGTRGYEQYF.

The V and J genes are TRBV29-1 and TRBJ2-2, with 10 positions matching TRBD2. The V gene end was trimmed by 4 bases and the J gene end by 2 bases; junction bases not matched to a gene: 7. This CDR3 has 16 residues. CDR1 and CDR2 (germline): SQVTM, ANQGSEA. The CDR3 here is CSVGSGRGANTGELFF. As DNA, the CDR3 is TGCAGCGTTGGGAGCGGGAGGGGTGCTAACACCGGGGAGCTGTTTTTT.

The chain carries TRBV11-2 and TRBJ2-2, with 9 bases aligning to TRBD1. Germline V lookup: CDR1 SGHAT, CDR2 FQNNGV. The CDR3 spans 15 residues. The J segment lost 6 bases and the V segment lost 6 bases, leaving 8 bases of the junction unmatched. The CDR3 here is CASRPGQGSSGELFF. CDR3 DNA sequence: TGTGCCAGCAGACCGGGACAGGGTTCATCCGGGGAGCTGTTTTTT.

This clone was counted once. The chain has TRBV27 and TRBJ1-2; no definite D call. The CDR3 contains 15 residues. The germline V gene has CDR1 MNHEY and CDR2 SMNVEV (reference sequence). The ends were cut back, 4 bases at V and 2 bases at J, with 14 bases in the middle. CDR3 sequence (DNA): TGTGCCAGCAGTTCTCACGGTACAGTGAACTATGGCTACACCTTC. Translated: CASSSHGTVNYGYTF.

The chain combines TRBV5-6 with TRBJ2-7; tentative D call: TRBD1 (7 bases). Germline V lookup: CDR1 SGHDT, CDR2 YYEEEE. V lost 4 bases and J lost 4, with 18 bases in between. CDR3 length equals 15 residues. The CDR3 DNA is TGTGCCAGCAGCCACCTCGGGGGACAGTATTACGAGCAGTACGTC. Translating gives CASSHLGGQYYEQYV.

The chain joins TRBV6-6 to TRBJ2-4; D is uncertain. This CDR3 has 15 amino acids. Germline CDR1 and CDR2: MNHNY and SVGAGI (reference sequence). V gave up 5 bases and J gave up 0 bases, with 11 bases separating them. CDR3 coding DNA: TGTGCCAGCAGTCCCCTCTTACTAGCCAAAAACATTCAGTACTTC. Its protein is CASSPLLLAKNIQYF.

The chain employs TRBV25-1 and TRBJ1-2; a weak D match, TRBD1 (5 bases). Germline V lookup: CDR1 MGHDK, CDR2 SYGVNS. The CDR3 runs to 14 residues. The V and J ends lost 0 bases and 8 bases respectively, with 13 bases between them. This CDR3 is CASSEYGREGGYTF. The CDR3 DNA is TGTGCCAGCAGTGAATACGGCAGGGAGGGCGGCTACACCTTC.

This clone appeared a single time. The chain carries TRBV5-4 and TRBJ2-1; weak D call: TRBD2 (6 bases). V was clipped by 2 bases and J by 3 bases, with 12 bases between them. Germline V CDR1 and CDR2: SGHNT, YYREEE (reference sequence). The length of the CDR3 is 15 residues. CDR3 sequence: CASSFGGAYYNEQFF. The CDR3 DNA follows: TGTGCCAGCAGCTTCGGCGGGGCCTACTACAATGAGCAGTTCTTC.

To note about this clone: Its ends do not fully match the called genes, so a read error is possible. For the CDR3, the DNA is TGCGCCAGCAGCTTGGGGACTAGCGGGTCATGGGCCAACGGCCTGACTTTC. This codes for CASSLGTSGSWANGLTF. The chain joins TRBV5-1 to TRBJ2-6; 11 bases align to TRBD2. The CDR3 is 17 amino acids. The V gene's germline CDR1 is SGHRS and CDR2 YFSETQ.

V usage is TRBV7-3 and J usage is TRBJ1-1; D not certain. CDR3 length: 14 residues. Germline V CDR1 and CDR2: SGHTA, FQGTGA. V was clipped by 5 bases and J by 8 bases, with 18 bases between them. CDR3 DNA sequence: TGTGCCAGCAGCCGTACACCAGGCACAACCGAAGCTTTCTTT. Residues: CASSRTPGTTEAFF.

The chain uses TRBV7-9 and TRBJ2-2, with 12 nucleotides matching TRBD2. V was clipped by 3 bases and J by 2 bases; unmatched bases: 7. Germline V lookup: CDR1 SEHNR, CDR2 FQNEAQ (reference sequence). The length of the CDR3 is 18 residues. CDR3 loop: CASSLPATSGSNTGELFF. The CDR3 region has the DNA TGTGCCAGCAGCTTGCCGGCGACTAGCGGGAGCAACACCGGGGAGCTGTTTTTT. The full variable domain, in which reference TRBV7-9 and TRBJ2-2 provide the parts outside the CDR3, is DTGVSQNPRHKITKRGQNVTFRCDPISEHNRLYWYRQTLGQGPEFLTYFQNEAQLEKSRLLSDRFSAERPKGSFSTLEIQRTEQGDSAMYLCASSLPATSGSNTGELFFGEGSRLTVL.

In DNA form, the CDR3 reads TGCGCCAGCAGCTTGGGTAGCGGGGGGCCTGGGGCCAACGTCCTGACTTTC. This encodes CASSLGSGGPGANVLTF. The chain joins TRBV5-1 to TRBJ2-6; 10 bases line up with TRBD2. Trimming at V came to 0 bases and at J to 2 bases, leaving 2 bases not matched to a gene. There are 17 residues in the CDR3. Germline V gene lookup returns CDR1 SGHRS and CDR2 YFSETQ.

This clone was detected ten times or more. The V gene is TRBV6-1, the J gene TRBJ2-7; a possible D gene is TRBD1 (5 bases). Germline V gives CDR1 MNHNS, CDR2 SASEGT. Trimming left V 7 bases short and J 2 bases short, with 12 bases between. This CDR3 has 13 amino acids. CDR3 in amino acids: CASTQGETYEQYF. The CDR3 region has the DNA TGTGCCAGCACGCAGGGCGAGACCTACGAGCAGTACTTC.

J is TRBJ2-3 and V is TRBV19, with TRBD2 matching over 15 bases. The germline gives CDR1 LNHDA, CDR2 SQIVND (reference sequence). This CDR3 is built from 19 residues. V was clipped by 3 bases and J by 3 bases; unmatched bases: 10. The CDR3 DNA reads TGTGCCAGTAGTATGGGACTAGCGGGAGGAATTATGGGAACAGATACGCAGTATTTT. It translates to CASSMGLAGGIMGTDTQYF.

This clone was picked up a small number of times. CDR3: CASSLGALGYEQYF. Written as DNA, the CDR3 is TGTGCCAGCAGCTTAGGGGCATTAGGTTATGAGCAGTACTTC. The rearrangement joins TRBV11-2 to TRBJ2-7, with unresolved D. CDR1 and CDR2 (germline): SGHAT, FQNNGV. The CDR3 is 14 residues long. V lost 1 base, J lost 7 bases, and 14 bases lay in between.

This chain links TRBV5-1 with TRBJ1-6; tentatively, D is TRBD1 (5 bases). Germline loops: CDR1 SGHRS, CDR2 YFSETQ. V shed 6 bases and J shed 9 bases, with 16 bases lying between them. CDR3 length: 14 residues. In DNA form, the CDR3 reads TGCGCCAGCAACCCGGGCCCTAGGGGTTCACCCCTCCACTTT. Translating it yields CASNPGPRGSPLHF.

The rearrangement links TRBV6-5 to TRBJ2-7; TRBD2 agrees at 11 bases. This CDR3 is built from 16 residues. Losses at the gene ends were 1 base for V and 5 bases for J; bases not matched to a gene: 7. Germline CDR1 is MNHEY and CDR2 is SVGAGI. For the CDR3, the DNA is TGTGCCAGCAGTTACTTAACTAGCGGGAGTGGCCACGAGCAGTACTTC. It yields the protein CASSYLTSGSGHEQYF.